These 24 T cell receptor beta chains share one sample of origin, sequenced in a study of graft-versus-host responses after intestinal transplantation. Antigens of these TCRs are unknown. Measured with immunoSEQ multiplex PCR; TCRdb has only the in-frame clones, and not every one. The sample shows 40,000 to 55,000 clones, 85% to 95% of them seen only once. Material: unstimulated CD8+ T cells sorted from spleen or lymph node cells, obtained before transplant. Receptors originate from a human donor who was the organ donor for an intestinal transplant.

As concerns this clone: The junction and the germline gene differ at one end; a read error may be behind it. This chain joins TRBV9 and TRBJ1-2; the D is unclear. Germline lookup yields CDR1 SGDLS and CDR2 YYNGEE. The CDR3 spans 9 residues. The CDR3 spells CASSVGGRF. The DNA for the CDR3 is TGTGCCAGCAGCGTTGGTGGGAGATTC.

The gene calls are TRBV4-3 and TRBJ2-2, with D possibly TRBD1 on 5 matching bases. The V gene lost 0 bases and the J gene lost 3 bases, with 11 bases spanning the gap. This CDR3 contains 16 residues. CDR1 is LGHNA and CDR2 is YSLEER in the germline V gene. The CDR3 loop is CASSQDRTGYTGELFF. CDR3 DNA sequence: TGCGCCAGCAGCCAAGATAGAACAGGATACACCGGGGAGCTGTTTTTT.

This chain links TRBV4-1 with TRBJ1-3; TRBD1 matches 9 bases. Per germline, CDR1 MGHRA and CDR2 YSYEKL. CDR3 size: 15 residues. J lost 2 bases, V lost 1 base, and 0 bases had no gene match. The CDR3 protein is CASSQGQGAGNTIYF. The DNA of the CDR3 is TGCGCCAGCAGCCAAGGACAGGGGGCTGGAAACACCATATATTTT.

Comment on this clone: Other DNA sequences within the sample encode an identical CDR3. This rearrangement joins TRBV11-2 to TRBJ2-7, with D uncertain. The CDR3 has 16 residues. V lost 5 bases to trimming and J lost 3 bases, with 20 bases between them. CDR1 and CDR2 (germline): SGHAT, FQNNGV. Written as DNA, the CDR3 is TGTGCCAGCAGCCCTCTCCAACTGGAGATGAACTACGAGCAGTACTTC. This codes for CASSPLQLEMNYEQYF.

The V gene is TRBV6-1, the J gene TRBJ1-5; tentative D call: TRBD1 (5 bases). CDR3 length equals 15 residues. V was shortened by 2 bases and J by 4 bases, with 12 bases between the two germline ends. Per germline, CDR1 MNHNS and CDR2 SASEGT. The DNA of the CDR3 is TGTGCCAGCAGTGAAATTGGGGCCCTTAATCAGCCCCAGCATTTT. Amino acid sequence: CASSEIGALNQPQHF.

This clone showed up just once. The chain has TRBV6-6 and TRBJ2-5; D is unclear. The germline V and J ends were trimmed by 4 bases and 5 bases, with 14 bases remaining between them. The CDR3 totals 14 residues. Germline loops: CDR1 MNHNY, CDR2 SVGAGI (reference sequence). In nucleotides, the CDR3 is TGTGCCAGCAGTTGGCCAGCTAGTGGGGAGACCCAGTACTTC. Protein sequence: CASSWPASGETQYF.

The J gene is TRBJ1-6, the V gene TRBV4-1; no clear D gene. Trimming stripped 1 base from V and 9 bases from J, with 4 bases between. CDR3 length equals 12 residues. Germline V gene sequence: CDR1 MGHRA, CDR2 YSYEKL. For the CDR3, the DNA is TGCGCCAGCAGCCAAGGGGGTTCACCCCTCCACTTT. It codes for CASSQGGSPLHF.

The chain is built from TRBV5-8 and TRBJ2-7, with D perhaps TRBD1 (5 bases). The germline V and J ends were trimmed by 1 base and 5 bases, with 10 bases remaining between them. The CDR3 has 13 residues. Germline V gives CDR1 SGHTS, CDR2 YDEGEE. DNA of the CDR3: TGTGCCAGCAGCTTGCAGGGTAGTAACGAGCAGTACTTC. Translation: CASSLQGSNEQYF.

This chain uses TRBV6-1 with TRBJ1-5; TRBD1 aligns across 8 bases. Germline trimming cut 4 bases from V and 2 bases from J; bases unmatched to any gene: 10. This CDR3 spans 17 amino acids. Germline CDR1 MNHNS, CDR2 SASEGT. In DNA, the CDR3 is TGTGCCAGCAGTGCCGAATGGGCAGGGGGCCGCAATCAGCCCCAGCATTTT. Its protein product is CASSAEWAGGRNQPQHF.

This sequence joins TRBV4-3 and TRBJ1-1, with no clear D. Per germline, CDR1 LGHNA and CDR2 YSLEER. The CDR3 has 13 amino acids. V lost 0 bases, J lost 5 bases, and 7 bases lay in between. CDR3 coding DNA: TGCGCCAGCAGCCAAGATCTAGGGACTGAAGCTTTCTTT. Residues: CASSQDLGTEAFF.

The V and J genes are TRBV14 and TRBJ2-1, with 7 bases matching TRBD1. After removal of 4 bases from V and 4 bases from J, the junction contained 7 bases not matched to a gene. The CDR3 has 15 residues. Per the germline V gene, CDR1 is SGHDN and CDR2 is FVKESK. CDR3 DNA: TGTGCCAGCAGCCCATCAGGGGGAACATACAATGAGCAGTTCTTC. Protein product: CASSPSGGTYNEQFF.

The gene calls are TRBV21-1 and TRBJ2-7. TRBV21-1 is noted as a pseudogene. The CDR3 runs 16 residues. CDR3 nucleotides: TGTGCCAGCAGCAAGGCCAGGGACGTCCCTCCTTGGTGGCAGTACTTC. It yields the protein CASSKARDVPPWWQYF.

The V and J genes are TRBV4-3 and TRBJ2-7, with 8 nucleotides matching TRBD2. The CDR3 has 13 amino acids. Looked up from germline, CDR1 is LGHNA and CDR2 is YSLEER. Trimming cost V 4 bases and J 5 bases; bases outside gene matches: 4. CDR3 sequence: CASSRVSGDEQYF. Written as DNA, the CDR3 is TGCGCCAGCAGCCGTGTTAGCGGGGACGAGCAGTACTTC.

The V and J genes are TRBV11-3 and TRBJ2-7; 8 nucleotides align to TRBD1. The germline V gene has CDR1 SGHNT and CDR2 YENEEA. The ends lost 3 bases at V and 4 bases at J; junction bases unmatched: 14. This CDR3 comprises 17 residues. This chain's CDR3 is CASSFALSGQELYEQYF. DNA of the CDR3: TGTGCCAGCAGCTTCGCCCTCTCGGGACAGGAGTTGTACGAGCAGTACTTC.

The chain recombines TRBV13 with TRBJ2-1, with TRBD2 identical over 9 bases. Germline values: CDR1 PRHDT, CDR2 FYEKMQ (reference sequence). V shed 7 bases, J shed 7 bases, and the junction held 11 bases outside the gene matches. The CDR3 has 15 residues. CDR3 region: CASILGGGELNEQFF. In DNA form, the CDR3 reads TGTGCCAGCATCTTGGGCGGGGGGGAACTAAATGAGCAGTTCTTC.

This clone showed up just once. The same CDR3 is also encoded by other DNA sequences in this sample. V and J are TRBV30 and TRBJ2-5, with a weak D call TRBD1 (5 bases). There are 15 residues in the CDR3. V lost 0 bases and J lost 2, with 13 bases in between. From germline, CDR1 is GTSNPN and CDR2 SVGIG (reference sequence). DNA for the CDR3: TGTGCCTGGAGTGTACCAGGACAAGGGCAAGAGACCCAGTACTTC. It encodes CAWSVPGQGQETQYF.

In this sample, this clone turned up once. The chain combines TRBV5-4 with TRBJ2-7, with TRBD2 matching 10 bases. After removal of 4 bases from V and 2 bases from J, the junction contained 3 bases not matched to a gene. Germline CDR1 is SGHNT and CDR2 is YYREEE (reference sequence). The CDR3 runs to 14 residues. CDR3 in DNA: TGTGCCAGCAGCGTGAGCGGGGGGGCCTACGAGCAGTACTTC. This codes for CASSVSGGAYEQYF.

J is TRBJ1-5 and V is TRBV2, with 8 bases identical to TRBD1. Germline loops: CDR1 SNHLY, CDR2 FYNNEI. The CDR3 is 17 residues long. Unmatched junction bases numbered 8, after V lost 4 bases and J lost 0 bases. The CDR3 region is CASSVTEQGVSNQPQHF. CDR3 DNA sequence: TGTGCCAGCAGTGTAACAGAACAGGGGGTTAGCAATCAGCCCCAGCATTTT.

The J gene is TRBJ1-1, the V gene TRBV4-3; no clear D. The V and J ends lost 2 bases and 4 bases respectively, with 20 bases between them. Germline CDR1 LGHNA, CDR2 YSLEER. This CDR3 is 17 amino acids long. Here the CDR3 reads CASSQYPTSGMFTEAFF. CDR3 DNA: TGCGCCAGCAGCCAATACCCAACCTCGGGGATGTTCACTGAAGCTTTCTTT.

The CDR3 nucleotides read TGTGCCAGCAGCTCCCCGTGGAAGATGAACACTGAAGCTTTCTTT. Its protein is CASSSPWKMNTEAFF. The rearrangement uses TRBV7-9 and TRBJ1-1, with no clear D. The V gene lost 4 bases and the J gene lost 0 bases, with 12 bases spanning the gap. CDR3 length: 15 residues. From germline, CDR1 is SEHNR and CDR2 FQNEAQ (reference sequence).

The chain combines TRBV29-1 with TRBJ1-1; 10 nucleotides agree with TRBD1. V trimming: 4 bases; J trimming: 3 bases; junction bases outside the gene matches: 2. Germline V gene sequence: CDR1 SQVTM, CDR2 ANQGSEA. The CDR3 extends over 13 amino acids. The CDR3 nucleotides read TGCAGCGTTGTGGGGACAGGGGACACTGAAGCTTTCTTT. Its translation: CSVVGTGDTEAFF.

The gene calls are TRBV30 and TRBJ2-7, with 7 bases lining up with TRBD1. The CDR3 consists of 11 residues. V trimming: 6 bases; J trimming: 2 bases; junction bases outside the gene matches: 1. Germline V gene data show CDR1 as GTSNPN and CDR2 as SVGIG (reference sequence). CDR3 loop: CACDRAYEQYF. The CDR3 DNA reads as TGTGCCTGTGACAGGGCCTACGAGCAGTACTTC.

The chain joins TRBV10-2 to TRBJ2-7; D tentatively fits TRBD1 or TRBD2 (6 bases each). Trimming cost V 2 bases and J 4 bases, with 12 bases left between them. Germline-derived CDR1 and CDR2 are WSHSY and SAAADI. The CDR3 has 14 residues. CDR3: CASSESGGGYEQYF. CDR3 DNA: TGCGCCAGCAGTGAGAGCGGAGGGGGATACGAGCAGTACTTC.

The rearrangement uses TRBV6-5 and TRBJ2-1; 7 positions match TRBD1. Germline V lookup: CDR1 MNHEY, CDR2 SVGAGI. Losses at the gene ends were 5 bases for V and 6 bases for J; bases not matched to a gene: 10. CDR3 size: 15 residues. Here the CDR3 DNA reads TGTGCCAGCAGTCCTACAGGGGAGCGGTTCAATGAGCAGTTCTTC. Translated: CASSPTGERFNEQFF.